The rows below give T cell receptor beta chains drawn from one sample of a study of tumor-infiltrating lymphocytes in primary liver carcinoma. MiXCR, applied by TCRdb to the multiplex PCR reads, yields one record per CDR3 protein. The data contain 300,000 to 400,000 distinct CDR3 sequences, over 55% of them singletons. Sequenced: peripheral blood. The receptors come from a man aged 35 to 55 with primary liver carcinoma and hepatitis B virus infection. The CDR3 runs from the conserved cysteine through the conserved F or W. The D gene is left open where the match is weak. Some rows have no size entry. The others give once, few or many, or a class for an expanded clone.

-	TRBV30	TRBJ1-2	-	CAWTEANYGYTF	TGTGCCTGGACGGAAGCTAACTATGGCTACACCTTC
-	TRBV5-4	TRBJ2-7	-	CASSRTRDHEQYF	TGTGCCAGCAGCCGTACCAGGGACCACGAGCAGTACTTC
many	TRBV13	TRBJ1-2	-	CASSDRHFYGYTF	TGTGCCAGCAGCGACCGGCATTTCTATGGCTACACCTTC
-	TRBV28	TRBJ2-5	TRBD2	CASSRSGKGQETQYF	TGTGCCAGCAGCAGGAGCGGGAAAGGCCAAGAGACCCAGTACTTC
-	TRBV5-1	TRBJ1-1	-	CASSLVEGRSTEAFF	TGCGCCAGCAGCTTGGTGGAGGGGAGGAGCACTGAAGCTTTCTTT
once	TRBV6-5	TRBJ1-3	-	CASSQDEGNTTYF	TGTGCCAGCAGTCAGGACGAAGGAAACACCACATATTTT
-	TRBV9	TRBJ1-1	-	CASSSQIQNTEAFF	TGTGCCAGCAGCTCACAGATACAGAACACTGAAGCTTTCTTT
-	TRBV14	TRBJ1-3	-	CASSPWIGSGNTIYF	TGCGCCAGCAGCCCCTGGATAGGCTCTGGAAACACCATATATTTT
-	TRBV4-2	TRBJ2-2	TRBD1	CASSWGQEARTGELFF	TGTGCCAGCAGCTGGGGACAGGAGGCTCGGACCGGGGAGCTGTTTTTT
-	TRBV6-6	TRBJ2-3	TRBD2	CASSWLAGPEIDTQYF	TGTGCCAGCAGTTGGTTAGCGGGACCTGAGATAGATACGCAGTATTTT
once	TRBV10-3	TRBJ1-1	-	CAISHNKGVSEAFF	TGTGCCATCAGCCACAACAAAGGGGTCTCGGAAGCTTTCTTT
-	TRBV30	TRBJ1-2	-	CAWMGPSYGYTF	TGTGCCTGGATGGGCCCAAGCTATGGCTACACCTTC
few	TRBV7-9	TRBJ2-2	TRBD2	CASIAGLAGGPNTGELFF	TGTGCCAGCATCGCGGGACTAGCGGGAGGCCCGAACACCGGGGAGCTGTTTTTT
-	TRBV30	TRBJ1-2	-	CAWSIDGGGGYTF	TGTGCCTGGAGTATCGATGGGGGCGGAGGCTACACCTTC
many	TRBV5-6	TRBJ2-5	-	CASSLVSQETQYF	TGTGCCAGCAGCTTGGTTTCTCAAGAGACCCAGTACTTC
-	TRBV9	TRBJ2-1	-	CASSVGGQGPYNKQFF	TGTGCCAGCAGCGTAGGGGGACAAGGACCGTACAATAAGCAGTTCTTC
-	TRBV29-1	TRBJ1-1	TRBD1	CSVGQGDTEALF	TGCAGCGTAGGACAGGGAGACACTGAAGCTCTCTTT
few	TRBV10-2	TRBJ1-2	-	CASSESRAEGGYTF	TGCGCCAGCAGTGAGTCGAGGGCAGAAGGAGGCTACACCTTC
many	TRBV29-1	TRBJ2-7	-	CSVVTYEQYF	TGCAGCGTTGTAACGTACGAGCAGTACTTC
-	TRBV6-2/TRBV6-3	TRBJ2-2	-	CFSNQGTGELFF	TGTTTCAGCAATCAGGGGACTGGGGAGCTGTTTTTT
-	TRBV11-2	TRBJ2-7	-	CASNATLTYEQYF	TGTGCCAGCAACGCAACCCTTACCTACGAGCAGTACTTC
-	TRBV7-8	TRBJ2-1	TRBD2	CASSLMLAGDNEKFF	TGTGCCAGCAGCTTAATGCTAGCGGGGGACAATGAGAAGTTCTTC
-	TRBV12-5	TRBJ2-1	TRBD2	CVSSGSGEQFF	TGTGTTAGTAGCGGGAGCGGTGAGCAGTTCTTC
-	TRBV28	TRBJ1-1	TRBD1	CASSLGGQGYTEAFF	TGTGCCAGCAGTTTAGGGGGACAGGGATACACTGAAGCTTTCTTT
-	TRBV4-2	TRBJ2-7	TRBD2	CASSGGVGRNYEQYF	TGTGCCAGCAGCGGGGGGGTGGGGAGGAACTACGAGCAGTACTTC
few	TRBV5-6	TRBJ1-5	TRBD1	CASSWGTDLLNQPQHF	TGTGCCAGCAGCTGGGGGACAGACCTGTTGAATCAGCCCCAGCATTTT
-	TRBV30	TRBJ2-1	-	CAWSVLGAIPNEQFF	TGTGCCTGGAGTGTATTAGGGGCGATTCCCAATGAGCAGTTCTTC
-	TRBV6-2/TRBV6-3	TRBJ1-1	-	CASSWDASFEAIF	TGTGCCAGCAGCTGGGACGCCAGCTTTGAAGCCATCTTT
-	TRBV29-1	TRBJ2-7	-	CSGLAAYEQYF	TGCAGCGGTTTAGCGGCCTACGAGCAGTACTTC
-	TRBV30	TRBJ2-1	-	CAWSVRSAYNEQLF	TGTGCCTGGAGTGTACGGTCTGCTTACAATGAGCAACTCTTC
many	TRBV11-2	TRBJ2-7	-	CASSPIDGSRKRYEQYF	TGTGCCAGCAGCCCGATAGACGGCTCACGCAAAAGATACGAGCAGTACTTC
-	TRBV15	TRBJ1-1	-	CATSGEGRGTEAFF	TGTGCCACCAGCGGAGAAGGGAGGGGCACTGAAGCTTTCTTT
-	TRBV11-2	TRBJ1-1	-	CASRSDLSGGTGAFF	TGTGCCAGCAGATCCGACCTATCTGGGGGCACTGGAGCTTTCTTT
-	TRBV11-2	TRBJ1-2	-	CASSPAIFSYGYTF	TGTGCAAGCAGCCCCGCCATCTTCTCCTATGGCTACACCTTC
-	TRBV6-2/TRBV6-3	TRBJ2-2	-	CASRRVAEGPKTGELFF	TGTGCCAGCAGAAGGGTAGCGGAGGGGCCGAAAACCGGGGAGCTGTTTTTT
-	TRBV11-2	TRBJ2-1	TRBD2	CTSSLGGLVGSGQFF	TGTACCAGCAGTTTAGGAGGACTAGTGGGATCGGGGCAGTTCTTC
-	TRBV5-6	TRBJ2-6	TRBD1	CVSTVDRGVSGANVLTF	TGTGTCAGCACCGTGGACAGGGGAGTCTCTGGGGCCAACGTCCTGACTTTC
many	TRBV6-1	TRBJ2-1	TRBD2	CASSASTSGTEQFF	TGTGCCAGCAGTGCCTCGACTAGCGGCACTGAGCAGTTCTTC
-	TRBV5-1	TRBJ2-1	TRBD2	CASSPRTSGSGEQFF	TGCGCCAGCAGCCCGAGGACTAGCGGGAGCGGTGAGCAGTTCTTC
many	TRBV29-1	TRBJ2-7	-	CSVDLGNSYEQYF	TGCAGCGTTGATCTAGGTAACTCCTACGAGCAGTACTTC
-	TRBV9	TRBJ2-7	TRBD2	CASSVGSSGEQYF	TGTGCCAGCAGCGTAGGATCTAGCGGGGAGCAGTACTTC
-	TRBV30	TRBJ1-6	-	CACQVGNYNSPLHF	TGTGCCTGTCAAGTAGGGAACTATAATTCACCCCTCCACTTT
many	TRBV6-5	TRBJ1-5	-	CASSRVGRDQPQHF	TGTGCCAGCAGCCGAGTGGGGAGGGATCAGCCCCAGCATTTT
few	TRBV6-2/TRBV6-3	TRBJ2-1	TRBD2	CVSSSPFGLADYNEQFF	TGTGTCAGCAGTTCCCCGTTTGGACTAGCCGACTACAATGAGCAGTTCTTC
many	TRBV4-1	TRBJ1-2	TRBD1	CASSPGDRTSYGYTF	TGCGCCAGCAGCCCCGGGGACAGGACGAGCTATGGCTACACCTTC
-	TRBV11-1	TRBJ2-2	-	CDSTLESRVPTGELFF	TGTGACAGCACCTTAGAGAGCAGGGTACCCACCGGGGAGCTGTTTTTT
-	TRBV5-4	TRBJ2-2	-	CASSRPGTGELFF	TGTGCCAGCAGCCGCCCGGGGACCGGGGAGCTGTTTTTT